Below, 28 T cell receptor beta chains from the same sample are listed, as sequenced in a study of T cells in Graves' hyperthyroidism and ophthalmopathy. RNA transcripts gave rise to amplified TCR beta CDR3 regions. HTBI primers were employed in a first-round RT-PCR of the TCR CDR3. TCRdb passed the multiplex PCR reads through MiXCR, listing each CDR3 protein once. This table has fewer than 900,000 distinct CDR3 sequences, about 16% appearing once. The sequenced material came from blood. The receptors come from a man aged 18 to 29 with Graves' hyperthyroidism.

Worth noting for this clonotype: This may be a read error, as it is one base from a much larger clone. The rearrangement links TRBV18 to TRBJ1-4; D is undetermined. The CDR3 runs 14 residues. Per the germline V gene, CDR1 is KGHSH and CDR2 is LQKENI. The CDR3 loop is CAGSLSATNEKLFF. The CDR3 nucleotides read TGTGCCGGCTCACTGTCTGCAACTAATGAAAAACTGTTTTTT. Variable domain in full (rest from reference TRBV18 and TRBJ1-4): NAGVMQNPRHLVRRRGQEARLRCSPMKGHSHVYWYRQLPEEGLKFMVYLQKENIIDESGMPKERFSAEFPKEGPSILRIQQVVRGDSAAYFCAGSLSATNEKLFFGSGTQLSVL.

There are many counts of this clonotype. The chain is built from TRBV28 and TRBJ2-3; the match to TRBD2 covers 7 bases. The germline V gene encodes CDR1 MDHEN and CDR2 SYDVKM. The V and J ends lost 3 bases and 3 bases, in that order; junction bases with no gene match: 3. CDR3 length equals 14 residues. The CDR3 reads CASSLRGGTDTQYF. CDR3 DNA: TGTGCCAGCAGTTTGAGGGGAGGGACAGATACGCAGTATTTT.

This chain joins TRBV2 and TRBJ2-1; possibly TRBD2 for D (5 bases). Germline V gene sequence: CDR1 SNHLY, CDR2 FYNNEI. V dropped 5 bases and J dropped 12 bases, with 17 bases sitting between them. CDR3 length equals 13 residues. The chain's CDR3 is CASSRSRGGLQFF. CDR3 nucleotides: TGTGCCAGCAGTCGCTCACGGGGTGGGTTGCAGTTCTTC.

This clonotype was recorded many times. The CDR3 region has the DNA TGTGCCAGCACCTTAGGGGGGGCCTCTGGGGCCAACGTCCTGACTTTC. This gives the protein CASTLGGASGANVLTF. This rearrangement joins TRBV12-3 or TRBV12-4 to TRBJ2-6, with a possible D match to TRBD2 (7 bases). Trimming cost V 7 bases and J 0 bases, with 13 bases left between them. CDR3 length: 16 amino acids.

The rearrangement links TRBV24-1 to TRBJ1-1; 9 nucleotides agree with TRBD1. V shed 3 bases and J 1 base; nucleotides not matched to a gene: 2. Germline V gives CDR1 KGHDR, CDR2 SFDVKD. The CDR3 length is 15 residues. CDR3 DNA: TGTGCCACCAGTGATAGGACAGGGGCGAACACTGAAGCTTTCTTT. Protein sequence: CATSDRTGANTEAFF.

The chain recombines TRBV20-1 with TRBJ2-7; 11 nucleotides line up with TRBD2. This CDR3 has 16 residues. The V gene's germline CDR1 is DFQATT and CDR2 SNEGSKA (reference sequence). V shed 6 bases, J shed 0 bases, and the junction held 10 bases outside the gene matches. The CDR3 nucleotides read TGCAGTGCCAGGGGACTAGCGGAAAGGAGCTCCTACGAGCAGTACTTC. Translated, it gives CSARGLAERSSYEQYF.

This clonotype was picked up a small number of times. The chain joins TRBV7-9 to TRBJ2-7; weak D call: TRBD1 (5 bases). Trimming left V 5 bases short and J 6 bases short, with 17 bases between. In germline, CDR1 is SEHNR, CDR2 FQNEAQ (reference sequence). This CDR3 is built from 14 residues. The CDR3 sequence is CASSPAGRDFEQYF. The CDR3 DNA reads TGTGCCAGCAGCCCCGCAGGGCGCGATTTCGAGCAGTACTTC.

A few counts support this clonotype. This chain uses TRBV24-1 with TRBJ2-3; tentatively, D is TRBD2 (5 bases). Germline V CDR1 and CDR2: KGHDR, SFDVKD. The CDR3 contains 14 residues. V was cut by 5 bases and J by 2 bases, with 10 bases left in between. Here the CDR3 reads CATSGLRDTDTQYF. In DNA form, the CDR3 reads TGTGCCACCAGTGGCCTCCGGGACACAGATACGCAGTATTTT.

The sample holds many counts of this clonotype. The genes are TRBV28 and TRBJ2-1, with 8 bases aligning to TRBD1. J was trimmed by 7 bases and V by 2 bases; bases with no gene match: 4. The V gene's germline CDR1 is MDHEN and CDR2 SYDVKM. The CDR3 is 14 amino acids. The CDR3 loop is CASSLRQGRNEQFF. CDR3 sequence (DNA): TGTGCCAGCAGTTTAAGACAGGGGAGAAATGAGCAGTTCTTC.

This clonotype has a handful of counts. Written as DNA, the CDR3 is TGTGCCAGCAGCCTAGGGACTAGCGGGAGCCTAAACGAGCAGTACTTC. Protein: CASSLGTSGSLNEQYF. The chain employs TRBV7-9 and TRBJ2-7; 14 bases are shared with TRBD2. Germline trimming cut 5 bases from V and 5 bases from J; bases unmatched to any gene: 8. The germline V gene encodes CDR1 SEHNR and CDR2 FQNEAQ (reference sequence). There are 16 residues in the CDR3.

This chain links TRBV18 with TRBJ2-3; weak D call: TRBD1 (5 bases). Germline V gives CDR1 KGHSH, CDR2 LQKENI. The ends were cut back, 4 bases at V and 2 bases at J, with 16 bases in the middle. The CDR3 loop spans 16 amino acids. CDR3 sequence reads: CASSHPTAQYTDTQYF. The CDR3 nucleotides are TGTGCCAGCTCACACCCGACAGCCCAGTACACAGATACGCAGTATTTT.

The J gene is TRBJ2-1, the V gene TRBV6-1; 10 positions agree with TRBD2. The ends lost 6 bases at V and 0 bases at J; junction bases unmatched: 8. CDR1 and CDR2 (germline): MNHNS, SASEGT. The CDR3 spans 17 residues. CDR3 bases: TGTGCCAGCAGGCGACTAGCGGGCCCCTCCTCCTACAATGAGCAGTTCTTC. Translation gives CASRRLAGPSSYNEQFF.

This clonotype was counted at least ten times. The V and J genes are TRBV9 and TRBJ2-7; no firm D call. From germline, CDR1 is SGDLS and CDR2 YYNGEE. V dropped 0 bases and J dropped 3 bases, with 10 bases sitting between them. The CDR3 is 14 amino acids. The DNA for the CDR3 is TGTGCCAGCAGCGTAGCTTCAGAGGACTACGAGCAGTACTTC. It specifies CASSVASEDYEQYF.

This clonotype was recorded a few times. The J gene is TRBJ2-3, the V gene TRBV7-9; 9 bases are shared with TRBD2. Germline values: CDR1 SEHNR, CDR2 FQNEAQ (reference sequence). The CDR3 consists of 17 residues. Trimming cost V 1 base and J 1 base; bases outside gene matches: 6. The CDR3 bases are TGTGCCAGCAGCTTAGTGGAACTAGCGGGCCGCACAGATACGCAGTATTTT. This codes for CASSLVELAGRTDTQYF.

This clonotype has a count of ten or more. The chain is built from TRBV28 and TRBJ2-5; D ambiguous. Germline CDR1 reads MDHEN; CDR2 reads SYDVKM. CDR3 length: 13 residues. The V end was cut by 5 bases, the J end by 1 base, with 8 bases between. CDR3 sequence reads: CASSNQIQETQYF. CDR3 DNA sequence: TGTGCCAGCAGTAACCAGATCCAAGAGACCCAGTACTTC.

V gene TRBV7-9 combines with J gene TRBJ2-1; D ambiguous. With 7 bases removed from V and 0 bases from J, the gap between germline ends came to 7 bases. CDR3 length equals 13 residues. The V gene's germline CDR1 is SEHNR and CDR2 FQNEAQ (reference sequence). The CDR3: CASIISSYNEQFF. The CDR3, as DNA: TGTGCCAGCATCATCAGCTCCTACAATGAGCAGTTCTTC.

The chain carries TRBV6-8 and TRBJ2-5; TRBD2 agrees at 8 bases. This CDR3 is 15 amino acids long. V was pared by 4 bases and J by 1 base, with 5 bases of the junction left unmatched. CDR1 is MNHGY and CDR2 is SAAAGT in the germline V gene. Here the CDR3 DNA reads TGTGCCAGCAGTTCCGGACTAGCCCCCCAAGAGACCCAGTACTTC. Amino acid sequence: CASSSGLAPQETQYF.

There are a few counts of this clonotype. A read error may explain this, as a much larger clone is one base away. In DNA, the CDR3 is TGTGCCAGCAGTGAATATCGGGTTGTCCTCTACGGGCAGTACTTC. This translates into CASSEYRVVLYGQYF. This rearrangement joins TRBV2 to TRBJ2-7, with D hard to call. Germline lookup yields CDR1 SNHLY and CDR2 FYNNEI. The CDR3 runs 15 residues.

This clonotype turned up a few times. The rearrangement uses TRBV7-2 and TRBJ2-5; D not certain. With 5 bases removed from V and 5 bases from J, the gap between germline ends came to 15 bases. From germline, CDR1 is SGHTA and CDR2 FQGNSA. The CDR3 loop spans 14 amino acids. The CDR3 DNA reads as TGTGCCAGCAGCGAGACAAGCCGGCAGGAGACCCAGTACTTC. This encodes CASSETSRQETQYF.

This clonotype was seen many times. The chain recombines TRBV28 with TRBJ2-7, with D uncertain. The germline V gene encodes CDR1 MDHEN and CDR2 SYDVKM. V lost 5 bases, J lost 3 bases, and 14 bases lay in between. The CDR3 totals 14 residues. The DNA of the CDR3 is TGTGCCAGCAGTCTCAGACTCAAAATCTACGAGCAGTACTTC. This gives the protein CASSLRLKIYEQYF.

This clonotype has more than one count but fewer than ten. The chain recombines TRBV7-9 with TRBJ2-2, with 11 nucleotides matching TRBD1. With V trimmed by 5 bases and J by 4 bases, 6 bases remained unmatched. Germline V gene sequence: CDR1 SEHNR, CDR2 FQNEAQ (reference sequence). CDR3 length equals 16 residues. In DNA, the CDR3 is TGTGCCAGCAGCCCCCGGGACAGGGGGGTCACCGGGGAGCTGTTTTTT. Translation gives CASSPRDRGVTGELFF.

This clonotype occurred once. The DNA of the CDR3 is TGCAGCTTAAAAACCGCTCAAGGAGGAGAAAAACTGTTTTTT. Translated, it gives CSLKTAQGGEKLFF. The J gene is TRBJ1-4, the V gene TRBV29-1, with no clear D. The V end lost 8 bases, the J end lost 8 bases, and 21 bases lay between the germline ends. Germline lookup yields CDR1 SQVTM and CDR2 ANQGSEA. There are 14 residues in the CDR3. The full variable domain, with the rest looked up from reference TRBV29-1 and TRBJ1-4, is SAVISQKPSRDICQRGTSLTIQCQVDSQVTMMFWYRQQPGQSLTLIATANQGSEATYESGFVIDKFPISRPNLTFSTLTVSNMSPEDSSIYLCSLKTAQGGEKLFFGSGTQLSVL.

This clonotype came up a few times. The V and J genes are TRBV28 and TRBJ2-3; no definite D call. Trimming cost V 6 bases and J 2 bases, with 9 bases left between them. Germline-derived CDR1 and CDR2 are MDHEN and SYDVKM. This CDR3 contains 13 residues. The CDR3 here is CASRGIITDTQYF. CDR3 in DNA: TGTGCCAGCAGAGGAATCATCACAGATACGCAGTATTTT.

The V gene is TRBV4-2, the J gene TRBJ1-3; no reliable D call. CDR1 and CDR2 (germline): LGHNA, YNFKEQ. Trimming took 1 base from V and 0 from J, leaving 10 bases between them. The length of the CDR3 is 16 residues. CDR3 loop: CASSQAQVFSGNTIYF. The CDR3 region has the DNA TGTGCCAGCAGCCAAGCTCAGGTTTTCTCTGGAAACACCATATATTTT.

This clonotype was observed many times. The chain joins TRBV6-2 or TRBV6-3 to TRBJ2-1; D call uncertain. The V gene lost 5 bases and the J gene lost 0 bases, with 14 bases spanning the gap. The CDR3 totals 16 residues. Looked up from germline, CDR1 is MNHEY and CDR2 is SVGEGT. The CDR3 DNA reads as TGTGCCAGCAGTCCCCCGACGGCCATCTCCTACAATGAGCAGTTCTTC. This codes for CASSPPTAISYNEQFF.

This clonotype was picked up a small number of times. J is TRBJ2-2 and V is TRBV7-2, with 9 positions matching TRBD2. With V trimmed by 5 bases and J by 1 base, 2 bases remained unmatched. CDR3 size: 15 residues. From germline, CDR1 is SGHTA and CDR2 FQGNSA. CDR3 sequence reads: CASSPSGKNTGELFF. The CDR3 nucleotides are TGTGCCAGCAGCCCTAGCGGGAAGAACACCGGGGAGCTGTTTTTT.

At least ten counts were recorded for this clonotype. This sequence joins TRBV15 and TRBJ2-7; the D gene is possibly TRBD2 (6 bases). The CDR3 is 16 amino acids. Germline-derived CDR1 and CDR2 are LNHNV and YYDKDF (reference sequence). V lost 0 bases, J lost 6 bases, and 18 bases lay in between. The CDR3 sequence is CATSRDRVGGWVEQYF. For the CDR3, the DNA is TGTGCCACCAGCAGAGATAGGGTCGGGGGTTGGGTCGAGCAGTACTTC.

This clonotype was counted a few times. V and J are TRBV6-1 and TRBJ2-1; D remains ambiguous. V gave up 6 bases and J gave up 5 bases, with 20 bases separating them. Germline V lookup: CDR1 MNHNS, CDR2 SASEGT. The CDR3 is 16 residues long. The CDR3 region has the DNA TGTGCCAGCAGGCCCCCTCCTGGCGCCTTTGACAATGAGCAGTTCTTC. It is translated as CASRPPPGAFDNEQFF.